Below are 20 T cell receptor beta chains sequenced from a single sample in a study of cytomegalovirus exposure and HLA in healthy donors. The PCR had 60 Vbeta and 13 Jbeta primers. TCRdb keeps only in-frame clones here, not all; method: immunoSEQ multiplex PCR. The sample has about 140,000 clones; 65% to 80% are singletons. The sequencing sample was made of PBMCs. These receptors all come from a male donor in good health and CMV-seropositive.

The chain uses TRBV7-8 and TRBJ2-7; tentatively, D is TRBD1 (5 bases). CDR3 size: 14 residues. Deletions cut 0 bases from V and 3 bases from J, with 9 bases between. Germline V gene sequence: CDR1 SGHVS, CDR2 FQNEAQ. For the CDR3, the DNA is TGTGCCAGCAGCTTAGCTGGCCAGGGCTACGAGCAGTACTTC. Amino acids: CASSLAGQGYEQYF.

The CDR3, as DNA: TGTGCCAGCAGCCAAGAACCCCCGCAGGGGGCGAGCACTGAAGCTTTCTTT. This sequence encodes CASSQEPPQGASTEAFF. V is TRBV4-2 and J is TRBJ1-1; 8 positions match TRBD1. J lost 4 bases, V lost 0 bases, and 10 bases had no gene match. The CDR3 runs to 17 residues. The germline gives CDR1 LGHNA, CDR2 YNFKEQ.

V usage is TRBV5-1 and J usage is TRBJ1-1, with D possibly matching TRBD1 (6 bases). The germline V and J ends were trimmed by 3 bases and 6 bases, with 15 bases remaining between them. CDR3 length: 14 residues. Germline V gives CDR1 SGHRS, CDR2 YFSETQ. The CDR3 nucleotides read TGCGCCAGCAGCTACAACCAGGGGTCCCCTGAAGCTTTCTTT. It codes for CASSYNQGSPEAFF.

This clone was seen a few times. The V call is TRBV2, the J call TRBJ2-1; no firm D call. This CDR3 spans 12 amino acids. Per the germline V gene, CDR1 is SNHLY and CDR2 is FYNNEI. The V end lost 3 bases, the J end lost 10 bases, and 10 bases lay between the germline ends. CDR3 nucleotides: TGTGCCAGCAGTGATTTAGAGCCCGAGCAGTTCTTC. It yields the protein CASSDLEPEQFF.

Of note for this clone: The sample has other DNA sequences that encode this CDR3 too. The chain combines TRBV7-3 with TRBJ2-1; TRBD2 matches at 8 bases. After removal of 5 bases from V and 3 bases from J, the junction contained 6 bases not matched to a gene. The CDR3 sequence is 15 residues long. The germline V gene has CDR1 SGHTA and CDR2 FQGTGA. The CDR3 DNA reads as TGTGCCAGCAGCCCCACTAGCGGAGGCTACAATGAGCAGTTCTTC. Amino acid sequence: CASSPTSGGYNEQFF.

The chain combines TRBV5-8 with TRBJ2-5, with 7 bases aligning to TRBD1. With 7 bases clipped from V and 5 bases from J, the junction kept 11 bases outside the gene matches. Germline CDR1 and CDR2: SGHTS and YDEGEE. The CDR3 contains 14 residues. In nucleotides, the CDR3 is TGTGCCAGCGCGAACAGGGGTGGTAGGGAGACCCAGTACTTC. It encodes CASANRGGRETQYF. The variable domain in full, with the rest retrieved from reference TRBV5-8 and TRBJ2-5, is EAGVTQSPTHLIKTRGQQATLRCSPISGHTSVYWYQQALGLGLQFLLWYDEGEERNRGNFPPRFSGRQFPNYSSELNVNALELEDSALYLCASANRGGRETQYFGPGTRLLVL.

The chain recombines TRBV5-4 with TRBJ2-5; weak D call: TRBD1 (7 bases). Germline CDR1 is SGHNT and CDR2 is YYREEE (reference sequence). The CDR3 consists of 16 residues. V was shortened by 4 bases and J by 0 bases, with 16 bases between the two germline ends. CDR3 nucleotide sequence: TGTGCCAGCAGCATAACACAGGGGAGGTACCAAGAGACCCAGTACTTC. This sequence encodes CASSITQGRYQETQYF.

V and J are TRBV10-3 and TRBJ1-4; 9 bases map to TRBD1. Looked up from germline, CDR1 is ENHRY and CDR2 is SYGVKD. CDR3 length: 14 amino acids. J was trimmed by 8 bases and V by 6 bases; bases with no gene match: 7. The CDR3 DNA reads TGTGCCATCAGCGCGGGACAGGGAGGGGAAAAACTGTTTTTT. Its translation is CAISAGQGGEKLFF.

J is TRBJ2-5 and V is TRBV14; 7 bases are a match to TRBD2. J was trimmed by 1 base and V by 2 bases; bases with no gene match: 1. The CDR3 length is 14 residues. Germline assignment: CDR1 SGHDN and CDR2 FVKESK. The CDR3 nucleotides read TGTGCCAGCAGCCAATGGACTAGCCAAGAGACCCAGTACTTC. Translation: CASSQWTSQETQYF.

This clone was seen a single time. The rearrangement uses TRBV11-2 and TRBJ2-7; TRBD2 agrees at 10 bases. With V trimmed by 2 bases and J by 5 bases, 12 bases remained unmatched. The CDR3 loop spans 17 amino acids. Germline CDR1 and CDR2: SGHAT and FQNNGV. The CDR3 spells CASSLISAGGPQNEQYF. DNA of the CDR3: TGTGCCAGCAGCTTAATTTCAGCGGGAGGGCCTCAGAACGAGCAGTACTTC.

This chain links TRBV18 with TRBJ2-1, with TRBD2 identical over 10 bases. Germline CDR1 is KGHSH and CDR2 is LQKENI. The V segment lost 4 bases and the J segment 6 bases; nucleotides outside the gene matches: 3. The CDR3 runs 14 residues. Here the CDR3 reads CASSLTSGINEQFF. Here the CDR3 DNA reads TGTGCCAGCTCACTAACTAGCGGGATCAATGAGCAGTTCTTC.

This rearrangement joins TRBV30 to TRBJ2-5; 7 nucleotides match TRBD1. The J call could be wrong; TRBJ2-7 is a better fit for the DNA end. This CDR3 is 13 amino acids long. The germline gives CDR1 GTSNPN, CDR2 SVGIG (reference sequence). The CDR3 here is CAWSRGQAYEQYF. The CDR3 DNA sequence: TGTGCCTGGAGTAGAGGACAGGCCTACGAGCAGTACTTC.

J is TRBJ1-1 and V is TRBV7-6; no firm D call. V was clipped by 2 bases and J by 5 bases, with 12 bases between them. CDR3 length: 14 residues. Germline V gives CDR1 SGHVS, CDR2 FNYEAQ. The CDR3 spells CASSLQVTTTEAFF. Written as DNA, the CDR3 is TGTGCCAGCAGCTTACAGGTCACAACGACTGAAGCTTTCTTT.

The CDR3 loop is CASSPAGTQDHEQFF. The CDR3 DNA follows: TGTGCCAGTAGTCCCGCCGGGACACAAGACCATGAGCAGTTCTTC. This sequence joins TRBV19 and TRBJ2-1, with D possibly matching TRBD1 (6 bases). The ends were cut back, 5 bases at V and 8 bases at J, with 19 bases in the middle. CDR3 length: 15 residues. The germline CDR1 and CDR2 sequences are LNHDA and SQIVND (reference sequence).

This chain connects TRBV5-6 to TRBJ1-5, with 8 bases fitting TRBD1. Germline trimming cut 5 bases from V and 4 bases from J; bases unmatched to any gene: 8. The germline gives CDR1 SGHDT, CDR2 YYEEEE. The CDR3 is made up of 15 amino acids. This CDR3 reads CASSVGQAYNQPQHF. In DNA, the CDR3 is TGTGCCAGCAGTGTGGGACAGGCGTATAATCAGCCCCAGCATTTT. The variable domain in full, with the rest retrieved from reference TRBV5-6 and TRBJ1-5, is DAGVTQSPTHLIKTRGQQVTLRCSPKSGHDTVSWYQQALGQGPQFIFQYYEEEERQRGNFPDRFSGHQFPNYSSELNVNALLLGDSALYLCASSVGQAYNQPQHFGDGTRLSIL.

For this clone: Different DNA sequences within this sample yield the same CDR3. The rearrangement uses TRBV5-6 and TRBJ2-1; 7 bases map to TRBD2. Germline V gene sequence: CDR1 SGHDT, CDR2 YYEEEE. The CDR3 runs to 12 residues. Unmatched junction bases numbered 0, after V lost 0 bases and J lost 9 bases. CDR3 amino acids: CASSLGGGEQFF. The CDR3 bases are TGTGCCAGCAGCTTGGGGGGGGGTGAGCAGTTCTTC.

The rearrangement joins TRBV13 to TRBJ1-1; a weak D match, TRBD1 (6 bases). Germline V gives CDR1 PRHDT, CDR2 FYEKMQ (reference sequence). The CDR3 loop spans 14 amino acids. DNA for the CDR3: TGTGCAACCAACGAGGGAGGGGGGGACACTGAAGCTTTCTTT. Protein product: CATNEGGGDTEAFF. The full variable domain, its missing parts supplied by reference TRBV13 and TRBJ1-1, is AAGVIQSPRHLIKEKRETATLKCYPIPRHDTVYWYQQGPGQDPQFLISFYEKMQSDKGSIPDRFSAQQFSDYHSELNMSSLELGDSALYFCATNEGGGDTEAFFGQGTRLTVV.

The chain combines TRBV2 with TRBJ1-1; D remains ambiguous. V lost 8 bases and J lost 2, with 12 bases in between. Germline V gives CDR1 SNHLY, CDR2 FYNNEI. CDR3 length: 13 residues. Here the CDR3 DNA reads TGTGCCAGCGGTGGCAGGCGAAACACTGAAGCTTTCTTT. It encodes CASGGRRNTEAFF.

The chain links TRBV13 to TRBJ2-4; 10 bases fit TRBD2. The V segment lost 0 bases and the J segment 0 bases; nucleotides outside the gene matches: 8. This CDR3 has 19 amino acids. Per the germline V gene, CDR1 is PRHDT and CDR2 is FYEKMQ (reference sequence). Here the CDR3 reads CASSLGSGRAPIAKNIQYF. For the CDR3, the DNA is TGTGCCAGCAGCTTAGGCAGCGGGAGGGCTCCCATAGCCAAAAACATTCAGTACTTC.

The chain uses TRBV18 and TRBJ1-4; unclear D gene. The germline CDR1 and CDR2 sequences are KGHSH and LQKENI. CDR3 length: 18 residues. Trimming stripped 5 bases from V and 2 bases from J, with 21 bases between. CDR3 in amino acids: CASSATGPLEATNEKLFF. DNA of the CDR3: TGTGCCAGCTCAGCCACCGGGCCCTTGGAGGCGACTAATGAAAAACTGTTTTTT.